The rows below give T cell receptor beta chains drawn from one sample of a study of shared clonotypes between healthy human individuals. This table comes from immunoSEQ multiplex PCR, and its TCRdb copy is limited to in-frame clones, with some not included. The sample lists about 2.3 million clones; 85% to 95% were seen once. Input material: naive CD4+ T cells from PBMCs. These receptors came from a man younger than 35 in good health. Some clones in this sample may be carry-over from other donors' samples. Each CDR3 is given with its conserved first and last residue. A D gene is named only where the DNA matches it firmly. Size tells how often a clone was seen (once, few, many) or the class of an expanded clone, and some rows leave it out.

j_call v_call clone_size d_call cdr3_aa cdr3_nt
TRBJ1-2 TRBV5-5 . . CASSSKGGIGYGYTF TGTGCCAGCAGCTCGAAAGGGGGAATAGGCTATGGCTACACCTTC
TRBJ1-2 TRBV6-5 . . CASSYSHSTTAGYTF TGTGCCAGCAGTTACTCGCACTCAACGACGGCTGGCTACACCTTC
TRBJ1-4 TRBV6-1 . . CASREGNNEKLFF TGTGCCAGTAGAGAGGGGAATAATGAAAAACTGTTTTTT
TRBJ2-7 TRBV5-1 . . CASSYSPEAGGYEQYF TGCGCCAGCAGCTACTCCCCAGAGGCTGGGGGATACGAGCAGTACTTC
TRBJ2-3 TRBV2 . TRBD2 CAMSGLAVLSTQYF TGTGCCATGTCGGGACTAGCGGTACTTAGTACGCAGTATTTT
TRBJ2-5 TRBV6-1 . TRBD2 CASSGGLAGAAKETQYF TGTGCCAGCAGTGGCGGACTAGCGGGAGCAGCGAAAGAGACCCAGTACTTC
TRBJ2-5 TRBV5-5 once . CASSLLRDQETQYF TGTGCCAGCAGCTTGTTGAGAGACCAAGAGACCCAGTACTTC
TRBJ1-3 TRBV5-1 . . CASSLDGARGNTIYF TGCGCCAGCAGCTTGGATGGGGCCCGGGGAAACACCATATATTTT
TRBJ2-1 TRBV5-1 . TRBD2 CASSQGGPSSYNEQFF TGCGCCAGCAGCCAGGGAGGGCCCAGCTCCTACAATGAGCAGTTCTTC
TRBJ2-1 TRBV27 . . CASSIEGEQFF TGTGCCAGCAGTATAGAGGGAGAGCAGTTCTTC
TRBJ1-1 TRBV5-1 . . CASSLGTAPEAFF TGCGCCAGCAGCTTGGGGACAGCCCCTGAAGCTTTCTTT
TRBJ2-1 TRBV7-8 . TRBD2 CASSPRLAGLNEQFF TGTGCCAGCAGCCCACGACTAGCGGGATTGAATGAGCAGTTCTTC
TRBJ2-7 TRBV15 . . CATSRSRAHEQYF TGTGCCACCAGCAGGTCCAGGGCCCACGAGCAGTACTTC
TRBJ2-7 TRBV7-8 . TRBD1 CASSLRTGYEQYF TGTGCCAGCAGCTTACGGACAGGGTACGAGCAGTACTTC
TRBJ2-7 TRBV28 few TRBD2 CASSFSRLAGAEQYF TGTGCCAGCAGTTTTAGCCGACTAGCGGGAGCCGAGCAGTACTTC
TRBJ1-5 TRBV5-1 . TRBD1 CASSLGTGGEDQPQHF TGCGCCAGCAGCTTGGGGACAGGGGGAGAGGATCAGCCCCAGCATTTT
TRBJ1-4 TRBV4-3 . . CASSQGDGNEKLFF TGCGCCAGCAGCCAGGGGGATGGTAATGAAAAACTGTTTTTT
TRBJ2-1 TRBV19 . . CASSIGTVGSEQFF TGTGCCAGTAGTATAGGGACCGTTGGGAGTGAGCAGTTCTTC
TRBJ2-5 TRBV21-1 . . CASLTGTQGETQYF TGTGCCAGCCTAACAGGGACGCAGGGGGAGACCCAGTACTTC
TRBJ2-1 TRBV2 . . CASNRDNEQFF TGTGCCAGCAACAGGGACAATGAGCAGTTCTTC
TRBJ1-5 TRBV28 . . CASSLVLRGNQPQHF TGTGCCAGCAGTTTAGTGCTAAGGGGCAATCAGCCCCAGCATTTT
TRBJ2-7 TRBV9 . TRBD2 CASSVGASGHEQYF TGTGCCAGCAGCGTAGGAGCTAGCGGGCACGAGCAGTACTTC
TRBJ1-3 TRBV28 . . CASSLPGREYGNTIYF TGTGCCAGCAGTTTACCGGGGAGGGAATACGGAAACACCATATATTTT
TRBJ2-3 TRBV5-5 . . CASSYSGIRTDTQYF TGTGCCAGCAGTTACTCAGGGATTCGCACAGATACGCAGTATTTT
TRBJ2-7 TRBV19 . TRBD1 CASSILTGGSYEQYF TGTGCCAGTAGTATTCTGACAGGGGGGAGCTACGAGCAGTACTTC
TRBJ1-5 TRBV2 few TRBD1 CASSSTGVANQPQHF TGTGCCAGCAGTAGTACAGGGGTGGCCAATCAGCCCCAGCATTTT
TRBJ1-2 TRBV5-4 few . CASSLSRAGYTF TGTGCCAGCAGCTTGAGCAGGGCAGGCTACACCTTC
TRBJ2-1 TRBV27 . TRBD2 CASSPVQAGVHEQFF TGTGCCAGCAGTCCCGTTCAAGCGGGAGTCCATGAGCAGTTCTTC
TRBJ1-1 TRBV7-9 . . CASDRGYGTEAFF TGTGCCAGCGATAGGGGTTACGGCACTGAAGCTTTCTTT
TRBJ2-1 TRBV19 . . CASKGDNEQFF TGTGCCAGTAAAGGGGACAATGAGCAGTTCTTC
TRBJ1-5 TRBV28 . . CASSQGQPQHF TGTGCCAGCAGTCAAGGCCAGCCCCAGCATTTT
TRBJ2-3 TRBV7-3 . TRBD1 CASSKQGLGTDTQYF TGTGCCAGCAGCAAACAGGGGCTAGGCACAGATACGCAGTATTTT
TRBJ2-1 TRBV7-7 . TRBD2 CASSLSSAGGNNEQFF TGTGCCAGCAGCTTAAGTAGCGCGGGAGGAAACAATGAGCAGTTCTTC
TRBJ1-1 TRBV7-2 . TRBD1 CASSPRQGREAFF TGTGCCAGCAGCCCGCGACAGGGCCGTGAAGCTTTCTTT
TRBJ1-2 TRBV28 . . CASSLRGGRNYGYTF TGTGCCAGCAGTTTACGGGGGGGGCGTAACTATGGCTACACCTTC
TRBJ1-3 TRBV11-2 . . CASSFKFRDSSGNTIYF TGTGCCAGCAGTTTTAAGTTTCGTGACAGCTCTGGAAACACCATATATTTT
TRBJ1-2 TRBV19 . . CASLRGEGYGYTF TGTGCCAGTCTCCGAGGGGAGGGCTATGGCTACACCTTC
TRBJ1-2 TRBV18 . TRBD1 CASSRTGDRGYTF TGTGCCAGCTCCCGGACAGGGGATCGAGGCTACACCTTC
TRBJ2-2 TRBV15 . TRBD1 CATSRTGGLTGELFF TGTGCCACCAGCCGGACAGGGGGCCTCACCGGGGAGCTGTTTTTT